Listed below are T cell receptor beta chains from one sample, sequenced in a study of blood T cell repertoires in COVID-19. The repertoire was sequenced with immunoSEQ multiplex PCR; TCRdb's copy has only in-frame clones and lacks some. The table lists around 110,000 clones, around four fifths of them singletons. The sample consisted of peripheral blood. The receptors derive from a man aged 70 or older with acute or convalescent COVID-19. The CDR3 runs from the conserved cysteine through the conserved F or W. Each record gives: J gene, D gene, V gene, CDR3 protein, CDR3 DNA. The D gene is left open where the match is weak.

>TRBJ2-1|TRBD2|TRBV6-5
CASDSAGGPLEQFF
TGTGCCAGCGATTCAGCGGGGGGTCCCCTGGAGCAGTTCTTC
>TRBJ1-3|TRBD1|TRBV15
CATRTGLSGNTIYF
TGTGCCACCCGGACAGGCCTCTCTGGAAACACCATATATTTT
>TRBJ1-4|NA|TRBV6-5
CASSPGEKLFF
TGTGCCAGCAGTCCGGGGGAAAAACTGTTTTTT
>TRBJ2-3|TRBD2|TRBV10-3
CAIRRLASGKDLKGDTQYF
TGTGCCATCAGGAGGTTGGCTAGCGGGAAGGACTTAAAGGGGGATACGCAGTATTTT
>TRBJ2-1|TRBD1|TRBV27
CASSFRWGQGFNEQFF
TGTGCCAGCAGTTTTAGATGGGGACAGGGGTTCAATGAGCAGTTCTTC
>TRBJ1-1|NA|TRBV28
CASSLRVNTEAFF
TGTGCCAGCAGTTTACGAGTGAACACTGAAGCTTTCTTT
>TRBJ2-7|TRBD1|TRBV2
CASSVLGTGAVGEQYF
TGTGCCAGCAGTGTTTTAGGGACAGGGGCCGTGGGGGAGCAGTACTTC
>TRBJ1-1|NA|TRBV12-3/TRBV12-4
CASSLQGNTEAFF
TGTGCCAGCAGTTTACAGGGGAACACTGAAGCTTTCTTT
>TRBJ1-2|NA|TRBV28
CASSLEQGRYGYTF
TGTGCCAGCAGTTTGGAACAGGGAAGGTATGGCTACACCTTC
>TRBJ1-5|NA|TRBV18
CASSPTRVTQPQHF
TGTGCCAGCTCACCAACCAGGGTAACCCAGCCCCAGCATTTT
>TRBJ2-6|TRBD1|TRBV5-1
CASSSTGGVGANVLTF
TGCGCCAGCAGCTCTACAGGGGGTGTTGGGGCCAACGTCCTGACTTTC